The rows below give T cell receptor beta chains drawn from one sample of a study of spatial heterogeneity in lung cancer. TCRdb re-called the 5' RACE reads with MiXCR, one entry per CDR3 protein. The sample holds nearly 80,000 distinct CDR3 sequences, 8% seen once. The sample here was PBMCs, taken at surgery. The source is a male donor with early-stage non-small cell lung cancer. CDR3s include the opening cysteine and the closing phenylalanine or tryptophan. Fields, in order: CDR3 length, V gene, clone size, J gene, D gene, CDR3 DNA, CDR3 protein. D genes are given only for firm matches. A row's size may be missing; if present it is once, few, many or a size class.

cdr3_length: 16; v_call: TRBV11-2; clone_size: many; j_call: TRBJ2-1; d_call: NA; cdr3_nt: TGTGCCAGCAGCTTAGATCTAGCACGTGGAAGCAATGAGCAGTTCTTC; cdr3_aa: CASSLDLARGSNEQFF
cdr3_length: 17; v_call: TRBV10-3; clone_size: NA; j_call: TRBJ2-5; d_call: NA; cdr3_nt: TGTGCCATCAGTGAGAAACTCACAGGGCCCGCGGGCGAGACCCAGTACTTC; cdr3_aa: CAISEKLTGPAGETQYF
cdr3_length: 15; v_call: TRBV6-1; clone_size: NA; j_call: TRBJ2-2; d_call: TRBD2; cdr3_nt: TGTGCCAGCAGTCGTAGCGGGAGGGGAGCCGGGGAGCTGTTTTTT; cdr3_aa: CASSRSGRGAGELFF
cdr3_length: 15; v_call: TRBV7-8; clone_size: few; j_call: TRBJ2-7; d_call: TRBD1; cdr3_nt: TGTGCCAGCAGCCCCCAGGGGGCACCTTCCTACGAGCAGTACTTC; cdr3_aa: CASSPQGAPSYEQYF
cdr3_length: 15; v_call: TRBV5-1; clone_size: NA; j_call: TRBJ2-1; d_call: NA; cdr3_nt: TGCGCCAGCAGCTTGGCAGGGGGGATCTACAATGAGCAGTTCTTC; cdr3_aa: CASSLAGGIYNEQFF
cdr3_length: 12; v_call: TRBV6-6; clone_size: NA; j_call: TRBJ2-3; d_call: TRBD1; cdr3_nt: TGTGCCAGCAGCGGCAGGGGGAAGACGCAGTATTTT; cdr3_aa: CASSGRGKTQYF
cdr3_length: 16; v_call: TRBV24-1; clone_size: few; j_call: TRBJ2-5; d_call: TRBD1; cdr3_nt: TGTGCCACCAGTGATCCACAGGGGGAGTACCAAGAGACCCAGTACTTC; cdr3_aa: CATSDPQGEYQETQYF
cdr3_length: 13; v_call: TRBV3-1; clone_size: NA; j_call: TRBJ2-7; d_call: TRBD2; cdr3_nt: TGTGCCAGCAGCCGGGGGCTAGCGGGGACGCCTGACTTC; cdr3_aa: CASSRGLAGTPDF
cdr3_length: 15; v_call: TRBV5-1; clone_size: NA; j_call: TRBJ2-3; d_call: TRBD2; cdr3_nt: TGCGCCAGCAGCTTGGTTGCGGGAGTTACAGATACGCAGTATTTT; cdr3_aa: CASSLVAGVTDTQYF
cdr3_length: 16; v_call: TRBV24-1; clone_size: many; j_call: TRBJ2-3; d_call: TRBD1; cdr3_nt: TGTGCCACCAGTGACCCCGGGACAGGGAATCCAGATACGCAGTATTTT; cdr3_aa: CATSDPGTGNPDTQYF
cdr3_length: 14; v_call: TRBV20-1; clone_size: many; j_call: TRBJ1-4; d_call: TRBD1; cdr3_nt: TGCAGTGCTAGACCCAGGGGGATTGATGAAAAACTGTTTTTT; cdr3_aa: CSARPRGIDEKLFF
cdr3_length: 13; v_call: TRBV30; clone_size: many; j_call: TRBJ1-1; d_call: NA; cdr3_nt: TGTGCCTGGGGTAGGGCTTGGAACACTGAAGCTTTCTTT; cdr3_aa: CAWGRAWNTEAFF
cdr3_length: 14; v_call: TRBV6-2/TRBV6-3; clone_size: many; j_call: TRBJ1-1; d_call: TRBD1; cdr3_nt: TGTGCCAGCAGTAATCGGACAGGTCAGACTGAAGCTTTCTTT; cdr3_aa: CASSNRTGQTEAFF
cdr3_length: 12; v_call: TRBV30; clone_size: few; j_call: TRBJ1-2; d_call: TRBD1; cdr3_nt: TGTGTCGCGGGACAGACTAACTATGGCTACACCTTC; cdr3_aa: CVAGQTNYGYTF
cdr3_length: 13; v_call: TRBV7-2; clone_size: NA; j_call: TRBJ1-1; d_call: TRBD1; cdr3_nt: TGTGCCAGCAGCCTGACAGGGGTCACTGAAGCTTTCTTT; cdr3_aa: CASSLTGVTEAFF
cdr3_length: 15; v_call: TRBV10-3; clone_size: few; j_call: TRBJ2-1; d_call: NA; cdr3_nt: TGTGCCATCAGTGACTACCGGGACCCAGGCAATGAGCAGTTCTTC; cdr3_aa: CAISDYRDPGNEQFF
cdr3_length: 16; v_call: TRBV27; clone_size: many; j_call: TRBJ1-1; d_call: NA; cdr3_nt: TGTGCCAGCAGTTTAGGGGGACATTTTAAGAACACTGAAGCTTTCTTT; cdr3_aa: CASSLGGHFKNTEAFF
cdr3_length: 13; v_call: TRBV12-3/TRBV12-4; clone_size: many; j_call: TRBJ1-5; d_call: NA; cdr3_nt: TGTGCCAGCAGTTTAAGCAGGGAACAGCCCCAGCATTTT; cdr3_aa: CASSLSREQPQHF
cdr3_length: 14; v_call: TRBV6-5; clone_size: many; j_call: TRBJ2-1; d_call: TRBD2; cdr3_nt: TGTGCCAGCAGTTGGGGACTAGCGGGACATGAGCAGTTCTTC; cdr3_aa: CASSWGLAGHEQFF
cdr3_length: 16; v_call: TRBV5-1; clone_size: medium-sized; j_call: TRBJ2-5; d_call: NA; cdr3_nt: TGCGCCAGCAGCTTGGGCCCAAGCATCGCAATGGAGACCCAGTACTTC; cdr3_aa: CASSLGPSIAMETQYF
cdr3_length: 16; v_call: TRBV20-1; clone_size: many; j_call: TRBJ2-7; d_call: TRBD1; cdr3_nt: TGCAGTGCTAGAGATGTTAGGGGACAGGGTTACTACGAGCAGTACTTC; cdr3_aa: CSARDVRGQGYYEQYF
cdr3_length: 14; v_call: TRBV4-1; clone_size: medium-sized; j_call: TRBJ2-7; d_call: NA; cdr3_nt: TGCGCCAGCAGCCAAGTGACAACTTCCTACGAGCAGTACTTC; cdr3_aa: CASSQVTTSYEQYF
cdr3_length: 13; v_call: TRBV20-1; clone_size: NA; j_call: TRBJ2-3; d_call: NA; cdr3_nt: TGCAGTGCTCTGGACAGAGTGACAGATACGCAGTATTTT; cdr3_aa: CSALDRVTDTQYF
cdr3_length: 11; v_call: TRBV7-8; clone_size: many; j_call: TRBJ2-5; d_call: NA; cdr3_nt: TGTGCCAGCAGCTTAGCGGAGACCCAGTACTTC; cdr3_aa: CASSLAETQYF
cdr3_length: 15; v_call: TRBV6-6; clone_size: few; j_call: TRBJ1-6; d_call: NA; cdr3_nt: TGTGCCAGCACCTCCCTGGGGGCGGATAATTCACCCCTCCACTTT; cdr3_aa: CASTSLGADNSPLHF
cdr3_length: 16; v_call: TRBV18; clone_size: once; j_call: TRBJ2-3; d_call: TRBD2; cdr3_nt: TGTGCCAGCTCACCTTTGGCTAGCGGGGGCACAGATACGCAGTATTTT; cdr3_aa: CASSPLASGGTDTQYF
cdr3_length: 13; v_call: TRBV12-3/TRBV12-4; clone_size: many; j_call: TRBJ2-2; d_call: NA; cdr3_nt: TGTGCCAGCAGTGGTGCGAACACCGGGGAGCTGTTTTTT; cdr3_aa: CASSGANTGELFF
cdr3_length: 13; v_call: TRBV14; clone_size: many; j_call: TRBJ1-2; d_call: NA; cdr3_nt: TGTGCCAGCAGCCAAGTTCCCAACTATGGCTACACCTTC; cdr3_aa: CASSQVPNYGYTF
cdr3_length: 13; v_call: TRBV20-1; clone_size: few; j_call: TRBJ2-7; d_call: TRBD1; cdr3_nt: TGCAGTGCTTTCGACAGGGCTACTCACGAGCAGTACTTC; cdr3_aa: CSAFDRATHEQYF
cdr3_length: 13; v_call: TRBV2; clone_size: many; j_call: TRBJ1-2; d_call: NA; cdr3_nt: TGTGCCAGCAGTGAACCTGCAGGGGCCGGCTACACCTTC; cdr3_aa: CASSEPAGAGYTF
cdr3_length: 16; v_call: TRBV27; clone_size: few; j_call: TRBJ2-5; d_call: TRBD2; cdr3_nt: TGTGCCAGCAGTTTCACCGGGGGGATGGCCGGGGAGACCCAGTACTTC; cdr3_aa: CASSFTGGMAGETQYF
cdr3_length: 12; v_call: TRBV7-2; clone_size: NA; j_call: TRBJ2-7; d_call: NA; cdr3_nt: TGTGCCAGCAGCTTGGGGGTCGGGGAGCAGTACTTC; cdr3_aa: CASSLGVGEQYF
cdr3_length: 16; v_call: TRBV5-1; clone_size: many; j_call: TRBJ2-2; d_call: NA; cdr3_nt: TGCGCCAGCAGCTTGAATCCGCCCGAGAACACCGGGGAGCTGTTTTTT; cdr3_aa: CASSLNPPENTGELFF
cdr3_length: 14; v_call: TRBV5-1; clone_size: many; j_call: TRBJ1-1; d_call: NA; cdr3_nt: TGCGCCAGCAGCTTGGACAGGCTGAACACTGAAGCTTTCTTT; cdr3_aa: CASSLDRLNTEAFF
cdr3_length: 15; v_call: TRBV6-5; clone_size: NA; j_call: TRBJ2-3; d_call: TRBD1; cdr3_nt: TGTGCCAGCAGTCCAGGACAGGGCTTAGCAGATACGCAGTATTTT; cdr3_aa: CASSPGQGLADTQYF
cdr3_length: 15; v_call: TRBV15; clone_size: many; j_call: TRBJ2-2; d_call: NA; cdr3_nt: TGTGCCACCAGCAGAGAAATCCTGTTCACCGGGGAGCTGTTTTTT; cdr3_aa: CATSREILFTGELFF